The present T cell receptor (beta chain) was sequenced within a study of T-cell memory formation after mild COVID-19. General observations from the study: A second wave expanding day 15 to 37 was CD4+-biased; contracting clones were balanced. The CD4+ clones that contracted clustered mainly within CM and EM, and the CD8+ clones concentrated in EMRA.

Worth noting for this clonotype: Antigen: not known.

The CDR3 length is 14 residues. The junction had 0 bases not matched to a gene; V was cut back by 0 bases and J by 4 bases. Germline V CDR1 and CDR2: MNHEY, SMNVEV (reference sequence). TCRdb reanalysed the 5' RACE reads using MiXCR and keeps one entry per CDR3 protein. Counted here are approximately 570,000 distinct CDR3 sequences, roughly 17% occurring once; the ten biggest clones make up around 11%. Sample: PBMCs or a T cell subset sorted from them (not recorded which). The clonotype comes from an adult woman who had mild COVID-19 (a few samples of this study predate the infection). Cell type and time point are not known. The chain employs TRBV27 and TRBJ1-1; TRBD1 aligns across 9 bases. The CDR3 region is CASSLSGQGTEAFF. CDR3 sequence (DNA): TGTGCCAGCAGTTTATCGGGACAGGGCACTGAAGCTTTCTTT.